This TCR beta chain was sequenced during a study of blood T cell repertoires in COVID-19. Study-level background: Samples came from the United States, Italy and Spain, spanning acute and convalescent COVID-19.

V dropped 6 bases and J dropped 2; count of bases not matched to a gene: 7. The germline CDR1 and CDR2 sequences are KGHSH and LQKENI. The CDR3 consists of 15 residues. This table comes from immunoSEQ multiplex PCR, and its TCRdb copy is limited to in-frame clones, with some not included. The profile shows under 250,000 clones, approximately 85% of them singletons. Sequences were obtained from peripheral blood. The genes are TRBV18 and TRBJ1-5, with 7 bases identical to TRBD1. This TCR was recovered from a man in his forties or fifties with acute or convalescent COVID-19. CDR3 amino acids: CASSTGLLGNQPQHF. In nucleotides, the CDR3 is TGTGCCAGCTCGACAGGGCTGCTGGGCAATCAGCCCCAGCATTTT.